The clone carrying this T cell receptor beta chain was seen at least ten times. Trimming cost V 4 bases and J 2 bases, with 10 bases left between them. In germline, CDR1 is SGHRS, CDR2 YFSETQ. There are 13 residues in the CDR3. This sample was included in a study of glioma-infiltrating T cells. Using RNA template, CDR3s of TCR alpha and beta were amplified with iRepertoire arm-PCR. Tissue mRNA or PBMC total RNA, roughly 90-400 ng, went into one-step reverse transcription and amplification. TCRdb used MiXCR to reprocess the multiplex PCR reads, holding one entry per CDR3 protein. The sample shows around 180,000 distinct CDR3 sequences, approximately 40% of them seen only once.

V is TRBV5-1 and J is TRBJ2-7; D remains unclear. This TCR derives from a human donor with low-grade glioma or glioblastoma, undergoing nonglioma brain surgery, or in good health (not recorded which). Sequencing was performed on glioma tissue, nonneoplastic brain tissue, or PBMCs (not recorded which). CDR3 in amino acids: CASSPPNPYEQYF. In DNA, the CDR3 is TGCGCCAGCAGCCCCCCTAACCCCTACGAGCAGTACTTC.